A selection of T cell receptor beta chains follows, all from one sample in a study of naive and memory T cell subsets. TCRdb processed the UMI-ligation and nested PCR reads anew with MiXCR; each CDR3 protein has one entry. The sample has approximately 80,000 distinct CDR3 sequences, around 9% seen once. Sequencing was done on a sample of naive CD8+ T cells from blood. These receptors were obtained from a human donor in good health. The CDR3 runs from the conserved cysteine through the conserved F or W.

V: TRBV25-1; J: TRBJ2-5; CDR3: CASSLRDSHQETQYF
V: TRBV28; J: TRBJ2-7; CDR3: CASSLISGSREQYF
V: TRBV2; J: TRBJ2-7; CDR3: CASSGNDRGRTYEQYF
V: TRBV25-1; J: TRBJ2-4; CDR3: CASSAPGQNIQYF
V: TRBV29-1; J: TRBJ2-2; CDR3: CSVEDTAGGLFGGELFF
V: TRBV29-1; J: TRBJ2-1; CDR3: CSVLLAGAHNEQFF
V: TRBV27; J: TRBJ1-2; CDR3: CASSFTSNYGYTF
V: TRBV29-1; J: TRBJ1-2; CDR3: CSDGQGEGYGYTF
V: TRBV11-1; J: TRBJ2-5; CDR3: CASSSNRQEWRQETQYF
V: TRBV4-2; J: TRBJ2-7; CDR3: CASSQAGVVYEQYF
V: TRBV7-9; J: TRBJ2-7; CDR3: CASSPVSGLLYEQYF
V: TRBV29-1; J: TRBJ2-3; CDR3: CSVEDLQEYTQYF
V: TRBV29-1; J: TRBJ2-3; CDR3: CSVTTGQTTDTQYF
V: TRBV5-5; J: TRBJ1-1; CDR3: CASSLQGRGDTEAFF
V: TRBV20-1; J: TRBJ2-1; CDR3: CSVERESYNEQFF
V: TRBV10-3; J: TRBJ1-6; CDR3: CAISEEGSYNSPLHF
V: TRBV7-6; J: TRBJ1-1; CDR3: CASSLSGNTEAFF
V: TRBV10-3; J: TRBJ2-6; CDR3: CAIPVRETGANVLTF
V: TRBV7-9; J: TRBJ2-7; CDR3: CASSSSNSYEQYF
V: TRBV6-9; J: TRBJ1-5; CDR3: CASTRGGRTQPQHF
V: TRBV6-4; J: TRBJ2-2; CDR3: CASSERQNTGELFF
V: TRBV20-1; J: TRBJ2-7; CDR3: CSARELAGVSYEQYF
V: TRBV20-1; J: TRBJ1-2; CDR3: CSARLPDRATYGYTF
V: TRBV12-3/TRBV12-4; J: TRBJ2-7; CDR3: CASSLTSGSGNEQYF
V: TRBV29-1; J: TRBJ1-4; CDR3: CSVATGGDEKLFF
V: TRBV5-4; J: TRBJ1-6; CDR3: CASSYGQEGSPLHF
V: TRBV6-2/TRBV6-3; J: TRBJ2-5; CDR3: CASRYRGQETQYF
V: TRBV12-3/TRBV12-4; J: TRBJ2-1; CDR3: CASSPGTHDNEQFF
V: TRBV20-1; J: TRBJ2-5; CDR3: CSARNGEGGARETQYF
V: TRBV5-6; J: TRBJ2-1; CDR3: CASSRTGGGYYNEQFF
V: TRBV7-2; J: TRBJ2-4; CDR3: CASSSPTGRAGPKNIQYF
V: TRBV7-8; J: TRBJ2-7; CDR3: CASSAPVLAGRWYEQYF
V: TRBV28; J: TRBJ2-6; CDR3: CASSLVTSGANVLTF
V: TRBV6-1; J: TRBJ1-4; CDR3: CASSEGDRLYEKLFF